This passage covers 18 T cell receptor beta chains from one sample sequenced in a study of blood T cell repertoires in COVID-19. Some clones are missing from TCRdb's copy, which holds only in-frame ones; the method was immunoSEQ multiplex PCR. The table records roughly 63,000 clones, over 75% of them present only once. Input material: peripheral blood. All receptors derive from a man aged 45-65 years with acute or convalescent COVID-19.

J is TRBJ1-3 and V is TRBV12-3 or TRBV12-4; no definite D call. V was trimmed by 3 bases and J by 4 bases, leaving 4 bases between them. The CDR3 has 12 residues. CDR3 in DNA: TGTGCCAGCAGTTTCGTAGGAAACACCATATATTTT. This sequence encodes CASSFVGNTIYF.

The genes are TRBV6-2 or TRBV6-3 and TRBJ2-7; 8 bases are a match to TRBD1. The V segment lost 3 bases and the J segment 6 bases; nucleotides outside the gene matches: 7. Germline values: CDR1 MNHEY, CDR2 SVGEGT. CDR3 length: 14 amino acids. CDR3 in amino acids: CASSYSDRVGEQYV. CDR3 in DNA: TGTGCCAGCAGTTATTCGGACAGGGTCGGCGAGCAGTACGTC.

The rearrangement joins TRBV28 to TRBJ1-2, with 7 positions matching TRBD1. Germline lookup yields CDR1 MDHEN and CDR2 SYDVKM. The CDR3 has 15 amino acids. The junction had 7 bases not matched to a gene; V was cut back by 4 bases and J by 2 bases. CDR3 amino acids: CASSWSRQGNYGYTF. CDR3 bases: TGTGCCAGCAGTTGGTCCCGACAGGGCAACTATGGCTACACCTTC.

The gene calls are TRBV2 and TRBJ2-1; D is possibly TRBD1 (6 bases). Trimming shortened V by 7 bases and J by 0 bases, and 10 bases separated the two germline ends. Looked up from germline, CDR1 is SNHLY and CDR2 is FYNNEI. The CDR3 extends over 14 amino acids. As DNA, the CDR3 is TGTGCCAGCAATACAGGGCGCTCCTACAATGAGCAGTTCTTC. Its protein product is CASNTGRSYNEQFF.

The chain joins TRBV15 to TRBJ2-6; TRBD1 matches at 7 bases. V shed 4 bases and J 4 bases; nucleotides not matched to a gene: 1. Germline CDR1 is LNHNV and CDR2 is YYDKDF (reference sequence). This CDR3 has 14 residues. The CDR3 DNA reads TGTGCCACCAGCAAGGGGGCCGGGGCCAACGTCCTGACTTTC. It specifies CATSKGAGANVLTF.

J is TRBJ2-1 and V is TRBV6-2 or TRBV6-3; 11 nucleotides agree with TRBD2. Losses at the gene ends were 5 bases for V and 2 bases for J; bases not matched to a gene: 20. The CDR3 runs to 21 residues. The V gene's germline CDR1 is MNHEY and CDR2 SVGEGT. DNA of the CDR3: TGTGCCAGCAGTCGCCGGGGGACTAGCGGCCTAACCAGGGAACCCTACAATGAGCAGTTCTTC. As protein: CASSRRGTSGLTREPYNEQFF.

The chain is built from TRBV14 and TRBJ2-7; 7 positions match TRBD2. V was pared by 6 bases and J by 4 bases, with 9 bases of the junction left unmatched. Germline V gene sequence: CDR1 SGHDN, CDR2 FVKESK. The CDR3 has 14 residues. Here the CDR3 reads CASRPQAGSYEQYF. The CDR3 DNA is TGTGCCAGCAGGCCACAAGCGGGATCGTACGAGCAGTACTTC.

The chain uses TRBV30 and TRBJ1-5; TRBD1 might be the D (6 bases). From germline, CDR1 is GTSNPN and CDR2 SVGIG (reference sequence). This CDR3 is built from 13 residues. V shed 1 base and J shed 4 bases, with 8 bases lying between them. The CDR3 loop is CAWSDRVNQPQHF. The CDR3 region has the DNA TGTGCCTGGAGTGACAGGGTGAATCAGCCCCAGCATTTT.

V gene TRBV15 combines with J gene TRBJ1-5, with D maybe TRBD1 (5 bases). The V end was cut by 5 bases, the J end by 0 bases, with 11 bases between. Germline V lookup: CDR1 LNHNV, CDR2 YYDKDF (reference sequence). The CDR3 covers 15 residues. DNA of the CDR3: TGTGCCACCAGCTTGGGGCCAAATAGCAATCAGCCCCAGCATTTT. Amino acids: CATSLGPNSNQPQHF.

The J gene is TRBJ1-6, the V gene TRBV7-8, with TRBD1 matching over 7 bases. The germline CDR1 and CDR2 sequences are SGHVS and FQNEAQ. The length of the CDR3 is 16 residues. Trimming removed 5 bases from V and 7 bases from J; junction bases left unmatched: 11. CDR3 sequence: CASSQPDREENSPLHF. DNA for the CDR3: TGTGCCAGCAGCCAACCCGACAGGGAAGAGAATTCACCCCTCCACTTT.

The V call is TRBV30, the J call TRBJ2-2; TRBD1 might be the D (5 bases). Germline CDR1 reads GTSNPN; CDR2 reads SVGIG (reference sequence). Trimming removed 3 bases from V and 1 base from J, with 24 bases in between. This CDR3 has 19 residues. CDR3 residues: CAWRLIRQTRLWNTGELFF. The CDR3 region has the DNA TGTGCCTGGAGACTAATACGACAGACCCGGCTGTGGAACACCGGGGAGCTGTTTTTT. Complete variable domain (other parts from reference TRBV30 and TRBJ2-2): SQTIHQWPATLVQPVGSPLSLECTVEGTSNPNLYWYRQAAGRGLQLLFYSVGIGQISSEVPQNLSASRPQDRQFILSSKKLLLSDSGFYLCAWRLIRQTRLWNTGELFFGEGSRLTVL.

The count of this clone is one. This chain joins TRBV23-1 and TRBJ2-7; the D gene is possibly TRBD1 (6 bases). TRBV23-1 is known as an ORF, though its function is uncertain. The CDR3 extends over 16 amino acids. The CDR3 DNA sequence: TGCGCAGTCGTAACCGAGGGGCAGGGGTTTAATTACGAGCAGTACGTC. It yields the protein CAVVTEGQGFNYEQYV.

The chain recombines TRBV21-1 with TRBJ2-1; TRBD1, as called in the table, went unchecked against the DNA. TRBV21-1 constitutes a pseudogene. The CDR3 contains 20 residues. CDR3 bases: TGTGCCAGCAGCCTCACAAGGACAGGGGACCCGGACACTATGTACAATGAGCAGTTCTTC. As protein: CASSLTRTGDPDTMYNEQFF.

The V call is TRBV28, the J call TRBJ1-4, with D possibly matching TRBD1 (5 bases). The CDR3 covers 15 residues. CDR1 is MDHEN, CDR2 SYDVKM, per germline. Trimming shortened V by 8 bases and J by 0 bases, and 13 bases separated the two germline ends. The CDR3 nucleotides are TGTGCCAGCGTCCAGGGATCGGCAACTAATGAAAAACTGTTTTTT. Its translation: CASVQGSATNEKLFF.

This clone was detected only once. This chain joins TRBV5-1 and TRBJ2-5; 7 bases line up with TRBD2. Unmatched junction bases numbered 4, after V lost 3 bases and J lost 2 bases. Germline V lookup: CDR1 SGHRS, CDR2 YFSETQ. The CDR3 contains 14 residues. In DNA, the CDR3 is TGCGCCAGCAGCTCGATGGGGGGGCAAGAGACCCAGTACTTC. It is translated as CASSSMGGQETQYF.

The chain joins TRBV2 to TRBJ2-3; D is possibly TRBD1 (6 bases). V dropped 5 bases and J dropped 8 bases, with 14 bases sitting between them. Germline CDR1 is SNHLY and CDR2 is FYNNEI. The CDR3 extends over 13 amino acids. The CDR3 DNA sequence: TGTGCCAGCAGTAAGGACAGTCCGGGTACGCAGTATTTT. Its protein is CASSKDSPGTQYF.

The genes are TRBV6-6 and TRBJ2-1, with 7 nucleotides matching TRBD2. V lost 6 bases to trimming and J lost 9 bases; unmatched junction nucleotides: 8. Germline CDR1 MNHNY, CDR2 SVGAGI (reference sequence). The CDR3 contains 13 residues. For the CDR3, the DNA is TGTGCCAGCAGAGGGACGCGGGAGAGTGAGCAGTTCTTC. Translation gives CASRGTRESEQFF.

This rearrangement joins TRBV24-1 to TRBJ2-1, with 13 bases lining up with TRBD2. V shed 8 bases, J shed 2 bases, and the junction held 11 bases outside the gene matches. Germline assignment: CDR1 KGHDR and CDR2 SFDVKD. The CDR3 totals 18 residues. The CDR3 spells CATMGTSGTRGAYNEQFF. DNA of the CDR3: TGTGCCACCATGGGGACTAGCGGGACGCGAGGAGCCTACAATGAGCAGTTCTTC.